Following are 31 T cell receptor beta chains from one sample sequenced in a study of T cell changes during pregnancy in multiple sclerosis. Measured with immunoSEQ multiplex PCR; TCRdb has only the in-frame clones, and not every one. The sample shows tens of thousands of clones, about 93% of them seen only once. This specimen consisted of CD4+ T cells from peripheral blood mononuclear cells, obtained after pregnancy. The origin of the receptors is a female donor with multiple sclerosis, enrolled in a pregnancy study.

The rearrangement joins TRBV6-5 to TRBJ2-2, with 9 bases aligning to TRBD1. The CDR3 runs to 15 residues. V lost 6 bases to trimming and J lost 6 bases; unmatched junction nucleotides: 8. CDR1 and CDR2 (germline): MNHEY, SVGAGI. The CDR3 is CASRRGQGLSGELFF. The CDR3 nucleotides are TGTGCCAGCAGGCGGGGACAGGGTCTTTCCGGGGAGCTGTTTTTT.

In this sample, this clone turned up once. V is TRBV5-6 and J is TRBJ1-5, with 8 positions matching TRBD1. The CDR3 length is 16 residues. CDR1 is SGHDT and CDR2 is YYEEEE in the germline V gene. Trimming removed 0 bases from V and 0 bases from J; junction bases left unmatched: 2. CDR3 in DNA: TGTGCCAGCAGCTTGGGGGACAGGTATAGCAATCAGCCCCAGCATTTT. It yields the protein CASSLGDRYSNQPQHF.

The chain links TRBV4-2 to TRBJ2-1; 8 positions match TRBD2. The J segment lost 2 bases and the V segment lost 4 bases, leaving 7 bases of the junction unmatched. The germline V gene has CDR1 LGHNA and CDR2 YNFKEQ. There are 16 residues in the CDR3. CDR3 nucleotides: TGTGCCAGCAGCCCTACTAAAGCGGGGGCCTACAATGAGCAGTTCTTC. Translation: CASSPTKAGAYNEQFF.

The rearrangement joins TRBV7-9 to TRBJ2-7; D is perhaps TRBD2 (6 bases). V dropped 0 bases and J dropped 6 bases, with 12 bases sitting between them. The CDR3 is 14 amino acids. Germline lookup yields CDR1 SEHNR and CDR2 FQNEAQ (reference sequence). The CDR3 loop is CASSLAEGRIEQYF. Here the CDR3 DNA reads TGTGCCAGCAGCTTAGCGGAGGGACGTATCGAGCAGTACTTC.

The chain joins TRBV19 to TRBJ1-5; no clear D. Germline V gene sequence: CDR1 LNHDA, CDR2 SQIVND (reference sequence). The ends were cut back, 3 bases at V and 9 bases at J, with 15 bases in the middle. The CDR3 is made up of 14 amino acids. The CDR3 loop reads CASSIPGPVGPQHF. CDR3 coding DNA: TGTGCCAGTAGTATCCCTGGGCCGGTGGGGCCCCAGCATTTT.

The chain carries TRBV21-1 and TRBJ2-7; whether TRBD1, the table's D call, matches the DNA was not checked. TRBV21-1 is listed as a pseudogene. The CDR3 consists of 22 residues. DNA of the CDR3: TGTGCCAGCAGCAAAGGAGGGGGTTTGGGCCACCGGACGCGGGACAGCTCCTACGAGCAGTACTTC. Its protein product is CASSKGGGLGHRTRDSSYEQYF.

The chain uses TRBV5-6 and TRBJ2-1, with 9 bases matching TRBD2. This CDR3 is built from 15 residues. Germline CDR1 reads SGHDT; CDR2 reads YYEEEE. The J segment lost 4 bases and the V segment lost 2 bases, leaving 4 bases of the junction unmatched. In DNA, the CDR3 is TGTGCCAGCAGCTTACCGGGACTAGCTTACAATGAGCAGTTCTTC. It encodes CASSLPGLAYNEQFF.

This chain uses TRBV28 with TRBJ1-3, with TRBD1 as a possible D gene (5 bases). This CDR3 is 15 amino acids long. V lost 7 bases and J lost 0, with 13 bases in between. CDR1 MDHEN and CDR2 SYDVKM come from the germline V gene. In nucleotides, the CDR3 is TGTGCCAGCAACCCCACCCAGGGCTCTGGAAACACCATATATTTT. Protein product: CASNPTQGSGNTIYF. Full variable domain (remainder filled in from reference TRBV28 and TRBJ1-3): DVKVTQSSRYLVKRTGEKVFLECVQDMDHENMFWYRQDPGLGLRLIYFSYDVKMKEKGDIPEGYSVSREKKERFSLILESASTNQTSMYLCASNPTQGSGNTIYFGEGSWLTVV.

The chain combines TRBV5-1 with TRBJ2-5; a weak D match, TRBD1 (6 bases). The V gene lost 4 bases and the J gene lost 1 base, with 11 bases spanning the gap. The CDR3 is 14 residues long. The germline gives CDR1 SGHRS, CDR2 YFSETQ. The CDR3 region is CASSPGTFQETQYF. The CDR3 nucleotides are TGCGCCAGCAGCCCAGGGACATTCCAAGAGACCCAGTACTTC.

V usage is TRBV6-1 and J usage is TRBJ1-1, with unresolved D. From germline, CDR1 is MNHNS and CDR2 SASEGT. Trimming cost V 6 bases and J 5 bases, with 10 bases left between them. The CDR3 has 12 amino acids. CDR3 loop: CASRSQRTEAFF. The CDR3 DNA reads as TGTGCCAGCAGGTCTCAACGGACTGAAGCTTTCTTT.

The chain uses TRBV29-1 and TRBJ1-1; 11 bases align to TRBD1. The germline V gene encodes CDR1 SQVTM and CDR2 ANQGSEA. The CDR3 loop spans 14 amino acids. The J segment lost 7 bases and the V segment lost 4 bases, leaving 8 bases of the junction unmatched. The CDR3 coding sequence is TGCAGCGTTGGAGGAGGACAGGGGGCTTTTGAAGCTTTCTTT. Its protein product is CSVGGGQGAFEAFF. The whole variable domain, filled in from reference TRBV29-1 and TRBJ1-1, reads SAVISQKPSRDICQRGTSLTIQCQVDSQVTMMFWYRQQPGQSLTLIATANQGSEATYESGFVIDKFPISRPNLTFSTLTVSNMSPEDSSIYLCSVGGGQGAFEAFFGQGTRLTVV.

The chain combines TRBV5-6 with TRBJ2-3, with TRBD2 matching over 9 bases. Per the germline V gene, CDR1 is SGHDT and CDR2 is YYEEEE. The CDR3 extends over 15 amino acids. V was clipped by 0 bases and J by 5 bases; unmatched bases: 4. The CDR3 nucleotides read TGTGCCAGCAGCTTGGTTAGCGGGAGACTAGATACGCAGTATTTT. The encoded protein is CASSLVSGRLDTQYF. Drawing the rest from reference TRBV5-6 and TRBJ2-3, the complete variable domain is DAGVTQSPTHLIKTRGQQVTLRCSPKSGHDTVSWYQQALGQGPQFIFQYYEEEERQRGNFPDRFSGHQFPNYSSELNVNALLLGDSALYLCASSLVSGRLDTQYFGPGTRLTVL.

The chain recombines TRBV28 with TRBJ2-7; D uncertain. V was clipped by 3 bases and J by 6 bases, with 6 bases between them. There are 11 residues in the CDR3. Germline CDR1 MDHEN, CDR2 SYDVKM. The DNA of the CDR3 is TGTGCCAGCAGTTTCGAGAGCGAGCAGTACTTC. Its translation is CASSFESEQYF.

The chain combines TRBV28 with TRBJ2-5; 7 bases are a match to TRBD2. The CDR3 is made up of 13 amino acids. V lost 7 bases to trimming and J lost 3 bases; unmatched junction nucleotides: 5. Germline lookup yields CDR1 MDHEN and CDR2 SYDVKM. CDR3 DNA sequence: TGTGCCAGCAACTCGGGGGGAGAAGAGACCCAGTACTTC. Translating gives CASNSGGEETQYF.

V gene TRBV4-3 combines with J gene TRBJ2-2, with TRBD2 as a possible D gene (7 bases). With 0 bases removed from V and 3 bases from J, the gap between germline ends came to 11 bases. The CDR3 spans 16 residues. The germline gives CDR1 LGHNA, CDR2 YSLEER. DNA of the CDR3: TGCGCCAGCAGCCAAGATAGGGGGGGTTACACCGGGGAGCTGTTTTTT. This translates into CASSQDRGGYTGELFF.

The chain recombines TRBV19 with TRBJ1-1, with unresolved D. V dropped 5 bases and J dropped 7 bases, with 17 bases sitting between them. Germline V CDR1 and CDR2: LNHDA, SQIVND (reference sequence). The CDR3 totals 14 residues. The CDR3 loop is CASSRYGSNGEAFF. CDR3 DNA: TGTGCCAGTAGTCGGTACGGGTCGAATGGTGAAGCTTTCTTT.

The chain joins TRBV28 to TRBJ2-1; unclear D gene. The CDR3 runs 14 residues. Germline-derived CDR1 and CDR2 are MDHEN and SYDVKM. The V and J ends lost 3 bases and 1 base respectively, with 7 bases between them. The CDR3 nucleotides read TGTGCCAGCAGTTTGTTCAGATCCTACAATGAGCAGTTCTTC. It translates to CASSLFRSYNEQFF.

V usage is TRBV5-6 and J usage is TRBJ2-1, with D tentatively TRBD2 (5 bases). Trimming pared 2 bases from V and 6 bases from J, leaving 12 bases between. CDR1 and CDR2 from the germline V gene are SGHDT and YYEEEE. There are 14 residues in the CDR3. The CDR3 spells CASSLRGFVNEQFF. DNA for the CDR3: TGTGCCAGCAGCTTACGAGGGTTCGTCAATGAGCAGTTCTTC.

The V and J genes are TRBV19 and TRBJ2-7; 9 bases agree with TRBD2. Germline V gene sequence: CDR1 LNHDA, CDR2 SQIVND (reference sequence). Losses at the gene ends were 3 bases for V and 2 bases for J; bases not matched to a gene: 2. The CDR3 totals 14 residues. The chain's CDR3 is CASSMGLAPYEQYF. The CDR3 nucleotides read TGTGCCAGTAGTATGGGACTAGCTCCCTACGAGCAGTACTTC.

The chain uses TRBV19 and TRBJ2-3, with 8 bases aligning to TRBD2. The germline V gene encodes CDR1 LNHDA and CDR2 SQIVND (reference sequence). Losses at the gene ends were 3 bases for V and 6 bases for J; bases not matched to a gene: 5. The CDR3 has 14 amino acids. The CDR3 DNA reads as TGTGCCAGTAGTATGAGCGGGAGCCCCGATACGCAGTATTTT. Translated, it gives CASSMSGSPDTQYF. The whole variable domain, remainder taken from reference TRBV19 and TRBJ2-3, is DGGITQSPKYLFRKEGQNVTLSCEQNLNHDAMYWYRQDPGQGLRLIYYSQIVNDFQKGDIAEGYSVSREKKESFPLTVTSAQKNPTAFYLCASSMSGSPDTQYFGPGTRLTVL.

This chain connects TRBV7-8 to TRBJ2-3; 11 nucleotides line up with TRBD2. J lost 5 bases, V lost 5 bases, and 12 bases had no gene match. CDR1 SGHVS and CDR2 FQNEAQ come from the germline V gene. The CDR3 has 17 residues. The CDR3 is CASSVDLSGRAGDTQYF. In DNA, the CDR3 is TGTGCCAGCAGCGTAGATCTTAGCGGGAGGGCAGGAGATACGCAGTATTTT.

In DNA, the CDR3 is TGTGCCACCTCAGAAGGAGCGGGCACCTCCTACGAGCAGTACTTC. It specifies CATSEGAGTSYEQYF. The chain uses TRBV6-6 and TRBJ2-7; possible D gene TRBD2, 6 bases. V was clipped by 10 bases and J by 0 bases, with 19 bases between them. The CDR3 runs to 15 residues. Germline CDR1 MNHNY, CDR2 SVGAGI (reference sequence).

This chain joins TRBV6-1 and TRBJ2-1, with TRBD1 matching 9 bases. CDR1 is MNHNS, CDR2 SASEGT, per germline. The V segment lost 4 bases and the J segment 4 bases; nucleotides outside the gene matches: 5. This CDR3 contains 15 residues. The CDR3 DNA reads TGTGCCAGCAGTGTGACAGGGGGTCCGTACAATGAGCAGTTCTTC. The encoded protein is CASSVTGGPYNEQFF.

This clone was recorded once. This chain joins TRBV28 and TRBJ2-1; 10 nucleotides line up with TRBD2. The CDR3 runs 20 residues. V lost 5 bases to trimming and J lost 4 bases; unmatched junction nucleotides: 20. The V gene's germline CDR1 is MDHEN and CDR2 SYDVKM. CDR3 in DNA: TGTGCCAGCAGTCTACTTAATGCGGGGATTAGCGGGAGGACGTACAATGAGCAGTTCTTC. Residues: CASSLLNAGISGRTYNEQFF.

This chain joins TRBV30 and TRBJ2-5, with TRBD2 matching over 13 bases. Germline values: CDR1 GTSNPN, CDR2 SVGIG (reference sequence). J lost 5 bases, V lost 5 bases, and 8 bases had no gene match. The CDR3 contains 15 residues. CDR3 nucleotide sequence: TGTGCCTGGTCCGGGACTAGCGGGATTCGCGAGACCCAGTACTTC. Translated, it gives CAWSGTSGIRETQYF. The full variable domain, with the rest looked up from reference TRBV30 and TRBJ2-5, is SQTIHQWPATLVQPVGSPLSLECTVEGTSNPNLYWYRQAAGRGLQLLFYSVGIGQISSEVPQNLSASRPQDRQFILSSKKLLLSDSGFYLCAWSGTSGIRETQYFGPGTRLLVL.

Here the CDR3 DNA reads TGTGCCAGCAGTGGTATCAGGGTAGACACCGGGGAGCTGTTTTTT. Translated: CASSGIRVDTGELFF. This sequence joins TRBV6-1 and TRBJ2-2, with a weak D call TRBD1 (5 bases). Trimming shortened V by 4 bases and J by 3 bases, and 12 bases separated the two germline ends. Germline V gene data show CDR1 as MNHNS and CDR2 as SASEGT. The CDR3 consists of 15 residues.

This chain uses TRBV9 with TRBJ2-5; the match to TRBD1 covers 9 bases. Trimming removed 3 bases from V and 4 bases from J; junction bases left unmatched: 13. The CDR3 contains 17 residues. Germline lookup yields CDR1 SGDLS and CDR2 YYNGEE. For the CDR3, the DNA is TGTGCCAGCAGCGGCCTCATGGGGACAGGGTATCGAGAGACCCAGTACTTC. Amino acid sequence: CASSGLMGTGYRETQYF.

The chain couples TRBV4-1 to TRBJ1-4; D gene ambiguous. The CDR3 length is 16 residues. V was shortened by 6 bases and J by 8 bases, with 22 bases between the two germline ends. Germline V gene sequence: CDR1 MGHRA, CDR2 YSYEKL. CDR3 DNA: TGCGCCAGCAGTCATCAAGGGAGTGGCGAGAGGGAAAAACTGTTTTTT. Amino acid sequence: CASSHQGSGEREKLFF.

V gene TRBV27 combines with J gene TRBJ2-7; 8 bases match TRBD1. V dropped 0 bases and J dropped 3; count of bases not matched to a gene: 7. Germline V gene data show CDR1 as MNHEY and CDR2 as SMNVEV (reference sequence). The CDR3 length is 16 residues. CDR3 coding DNA: TGTGCCAGCAGTTTATCGGACAGGGTACGAAACTACGAGCAGTACTTC. Translation gives CASSLSDRVRNYEQYF.

The chain links TRBV27 to TRBJ2-7, with D perhaps TRBD1 (5 bases). The CDR3 spans 18 residues. With 2 bases removed from V and 2 bases from J, the gap between germline ends came to 22 bases. Germline V gene data show CDR1 as MNHEY and CDR2 as SMNVEV (reference sequence). CDR3 protein: CASSLGSTAGLLTYEQYF. The CDR3 DNA sequence: TGTGCCAGCAGTTTAGGTTCTACGGCAGGGCTACTCACCTACGAGCAGTACTTC.

The rearrangement links TRBV2 to TRBJ2-4, with D perhaps matching TRBD1 (5 bases). CDR1 SNHLY and CDR2 FYNNEI come from the germline V gene. This CDR3 comprises 16 residues. The ends were cut back, 2 bases at V and 1 base at J, with 12 bases in the middle. The CDR3 DNA reads as TGTGCCAGCAGTGAAAGGTGGAAGGGGGCCAAAAACATTCAGTACTTC. Protein sequence: CASSERWKGAKNIQYF.